This paragraph covers one TCR beta chain sequence. Its cognate antigen is unknown. The data derive from a study of T cell responses to AZD1222 COVID-19 vaccine. The study, taken as a whole, reports: Nearly half of the spike-specific TCRs reportedly recognize variant regions that carry no mutations.

Sequenced by immunoSEQ multiplex PCR; TCRdb stores in-frame clones only, minus some. This table has 110,000 to 150,000 clones, approximately 90% appearing once. This CDR3 contains 15 residues. From germline, CDR1 is MDHEN and CDR2 SYDVKM. V was clipped by 5 bases and J by 0 bases; unmatched bases: 5. The clonotype originates from an adult who received the AZD1222 COVID-19 vaccine. The sample in question was peripheral blood, obtained 28 days after the second AZD1222 dose. The V gene is TRBV28, the J gene TRBJ2-7; 9 bases are shared with TRBD1. This chain's CDR3 is CASSRPGQGSYEQYF. The CDR3 DNA reads TGTGCCAGCAGTCGTCCGGGACAGGGCTCCTACGAGCAGTACTTC.